A selection of T cell receptor beta chains follows, all from one sample in a study of cytomegalovirus exposure and HLA in healthy donors. The repertoire was sequenced with immunoSEQ multiplex PCR; TCRdb's copy has only in-frame clones and lacks some. The table records just under 150,000 clones, about nine tenths of them present only once. The sequenced material came from PBMCs. The receptors derive from a man younger than 30 in good health and CMV-seropositive. The CDR3 runs from the conserved cysteine through the conserved F or W. A D gene is named only where the DNA matches it firmly. Size is stated for part of the rows, as once, few or many counts, or as a class when the clone is expanded.

j_gene	d_gene	abundance	v_gene	CDR3aa	CDR3nt
TRBJ1-5	-	few	TRBV4-1	CASSQASGQPQHF	TGCGCCAGCAGCCAGGCTTCGGGTCAGCCCCAGCATTTT
TRBJ2-5	-	few	TRBV19	CASRHNPTAKTQYF	TGTGCCAGTCGACACAATCCGACAGCTAAGACCCAGTACTTC
TRBJ1-3	-	-	TRBV6-1	CASIRGHSSGNTIYF	TGTGCCAGCATCAGGGGTCACTCCTCTGGAAACACCATATATTTT
TRBJ2-5	TRBD1	-	TRBV10-1	CASSGTGGEETQYF	TGCGCCAGCAGTGGAACAGGGGGCGAAGAGACCCAGTACTTC
TRBJ2-5	TRBD1	-	TRBV5-1	CASTLDRVEETQYF	TGCGCCAGCACCCTGGACAGGGTGGAAGAGACCCAGTACTTC
TRBJ2-3	TRBD1	-	TRBV11-2	CAGSGGAADTQYF	TGTGCCGGGTCAGGGGGCGCAGCAGATACGCAGTATTTT
TRBJ2-7	-	-	TRBV29-1	CSAGPGLIYEQYF	TGCAGCGCTGGGCCGGGACTCATCTACGAGCAGTACTTC
TRBJ2-2	-	-	TRBV28	CASRPTITGELFF	TGTGCCAGCAGACCGACTATCACCGGGGAGCTGTTTTTT
TRBJ2-3	-	-	TRBV5-1	CASSSIVRVDTQYF	TGCGCCAGCAGCTCAATAGTCCGCGTGGATACGCAGTATTTT
TRBJ2-7	-	-	TRBV6-1	CASSITGLSSNWYF	TGTGCCAGCAGCATCACAGGCCTGAGCAGTAATTGGTACTTC
TRBJ2-7	TRBD2	once	TRBV5-1	CASTGGYEQYF	TGCGCCAGCACGGGGGGGTACGAGCAGTACTTC
TRBJ1-2	TRBD1	-	TRBV6-1	CASSAPDRGYYGYTF	TGTGCCAGCAGTGCCCCGGACAGGGGGTACTATGGCTACACCTTC
TRBJ1-4	-	-	TRBV18	CASSPGQSEKLFF	TGTGCCAGCTCACCCGGACAGTCTGAAAAACTGTTTTTT
TRBJ1-3	TRBD1	-	TRBV19	CASRPTGTGNTIYF	TGTGCCAGTAGGCCGACAGGGACTGGAAACACCATATATTTT
TRBJ1-1	TRBD1	-	TRBV18	CASSPQPGQGGTEAFF	TGTGCCAGCTCACCACAGCCGGGACAGGGGGGAACTGAAGCTTTCTTT
TRBJ2-2	TRBD1	-	TRBV5-1	CASSPKTGPGELFF	TGCGCCAGCAGCCCAAAGACAGGGCCCGGGGAGCTGTTTTTT
TRBJ1-1	-	-	TRBV21-1	CASSKYGDEAFF	TGTGCCAGCAGCAAATATGGAGATGAAGCTTTCTTT
TRBJ2-1	-	-	TRBV6-4	CASSPGLLGNSYNEQFF	TGTGCCAGCAGTCCTGGACTACTCGGGAACTCCTACAATGAGCAGTTCTTC
TRBJ1-4	-	-	TRBV25-1	CASSDTGPGEKLFF	TGTGCCAGCAGTGACACAGGGCCGGGGGAAAAACTGTTTTTT
TRBJ1-1	-	few	TRBV30	CAFQGNTEAFF	TGTGCCTTCCAGGGCAACACTGAAGCTTTCTTT
TRBJ1-5	-	-	TRBV6-1	CASTGDTYQPQHF	TGTGCCAGCACTGGGGACACCTATCAGCCCCAGCATTTT
TRBJ2-7	TRBD2	-	TRBV4-1	CASSLTPSGSPEEQYF	TGCGCCAGCAGCCTCACTCCTAGCGGGAGCCCGGAGGAGCAGTACTTC
TRBJ2-5	TRBD1	-	TRBV28	CASSTTGTGYQETQYF	TGTGCCAGCAGTACCACCGGGACAGGGTACCAAGAGACCCAGTACTTC
TRBJ2-3	-	-	TRBV6-6	CASSYWTSTDTQYF	TGTGCCAGCAGTTATTGGACTAGCACAGATACGCAGTATTTT
TRBJ1-4	-	-	TRBV18	CASSPGAGFNEKLFF	TGTGCCAGCTCACCAGGGGCAGGTTTTAATGAAAAACTGTTTTTT
TRBJ1-6	-	-	TRBV6-1	CASARTSSYNSPLHF	TGTGCCAGCGCCCGAACAAGCTCCTATAATTCACCCCTCCACTTT
TRBJ2-7	TRBD1	-	TRBV4-1	CASSPYSGTGGEQYF	TGCGCCAGCAGCCCGTACTCCGGGACAGGGGGCGAGCAGTACTTC
TRBJ2-7	TRBD1	-	TRBV6-6	CASSYSRGHEQYF	TGTGCCAGCAGTTACTCCAGGGGGCATGAGCAGTACTTC
TRBJ1-1	-	-	TRBV10-2	CATRDRWDTEAFF	TGCGCCACCCGCGACAGGTGGGACACTGAAGCTTTCTTT
TRBJ2-5	-	medium-sized	TRBV5-4	CASSSLQGYETQYF	TGTGCCAGCAGTTCTCTCCAGGGGTACGAGACCCAGTACTTC
TRBJ1-6	-	-	TRBV7-9	CASSRTGDSPLHF	TGTGCCAGCAGCCGGACGGGGGACTCACCCCTCCACTTT
TRBJ2-1	TRBD1	-	TRBV5-1	CASSSGQGRNEQFF	TGCGCCAGCAGCTCGGGACAGGGAAGGAATGAGCAGTTCTTC
TRBJ2-2	-	-	TRBV10-3	CAISDLNTGELFF	TGTGCCATCAGTGACCTAAACACCGGGGAGCTGTTTTTT
TRBJ2-1	TRBD2	-	TRBV2	CASREWTSGYNEQFF	TGTGCCAGCAGGGAATGGACTAGCGGATACAATGAGCAGTTCTTC
TRBJ1-4	TRBD1	-	TRBV5-6	CASSHGQGTTNEKLFF	TGTGCCAGCAGCCATGGACAGGGAACAACTAATGAAAAACTGTTTTTT
TRBJ1-5	-	-	TRBV6-5	CASRADSSNQPQHF	TGTGCCAGCAGGGCCGACAGCAGCAATCAGCCCCAGCATTTT
TRBJ2-7	TRBD2	-	TRBV13	CASSLAGSGKLHEQYF	TGTGCCAGCAGCTTAGCGGGTAGCGGGAAGCTCCACGAGCAGTACTTC
TRBJ2-7	-	-	TRBV13	CASSPRTETYEQYF	TGTGCCAGCAGCCCACGGACAGAGACCTACGAGCAGTACTTC
TRBJ1-1	-	-	TRBV6-5	CASSYPPLGEAFF	TGTGCCAGCAGTTACCCACCACTCGGTGAAGCTTTCTTT
TRBJ2-7	-	-	TRBV5-4	CASSLRDSSYEQYF	TGTGCCAGCAGCCTCCGGGATAGCTCCTACGAGCAGTACTTC
TRBJ2-7	TRBD2	-	TRBV12-5	CASGLAGIEQYF	TGTGCTAGTGGTCTAGCGGGTATCGAGCAGTACTTC